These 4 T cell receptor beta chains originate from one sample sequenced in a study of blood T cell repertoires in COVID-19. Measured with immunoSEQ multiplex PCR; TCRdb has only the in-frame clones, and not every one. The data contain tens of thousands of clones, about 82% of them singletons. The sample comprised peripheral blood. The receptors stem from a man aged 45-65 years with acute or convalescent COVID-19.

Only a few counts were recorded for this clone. The CDR3 reads CASSRTGTGSNQPQHF. The CDR3 bases are TGTGCCAGCAGTCGAACCGGGACAGGTAGCAATCAGCCCCAGCATTTT. J is TRBJ1-5 and V is TRBV6-6, with TRBD1 matching over 8 bases. CDR3 length: 16 amino acids. CDR1 and CDR2 (germline): MNHNY, SVGAGI (reference sequence). J was trimmed by 0 bases and V by 5 bases; bases with no gene match: 6.

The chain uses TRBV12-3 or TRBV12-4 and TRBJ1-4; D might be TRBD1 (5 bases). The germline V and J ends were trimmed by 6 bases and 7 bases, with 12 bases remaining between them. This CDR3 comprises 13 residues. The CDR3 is CASRLQTAEKLFF. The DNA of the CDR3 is TGTGCCAGCAGGTTACAGACAGCTGAAAAACTGTTTTTT.

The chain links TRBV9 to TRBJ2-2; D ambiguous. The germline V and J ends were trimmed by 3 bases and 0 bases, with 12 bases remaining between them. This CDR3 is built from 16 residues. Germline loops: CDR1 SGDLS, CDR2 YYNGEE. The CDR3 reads CASSGGLIANTGELFF. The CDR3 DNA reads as TGTGCCAGCAGCGGTGGGCTAATAGCGAACACCGGGGAGCTGTTTTTT.

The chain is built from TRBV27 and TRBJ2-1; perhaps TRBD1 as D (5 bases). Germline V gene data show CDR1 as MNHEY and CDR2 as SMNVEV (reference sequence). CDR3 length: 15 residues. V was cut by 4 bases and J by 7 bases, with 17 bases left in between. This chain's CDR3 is CASSSDTQGRNEQFF. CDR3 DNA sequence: TGTGCCAGCAGTTCCGACACCCAGGGAAGGAATGAGCAGTTCTTC.